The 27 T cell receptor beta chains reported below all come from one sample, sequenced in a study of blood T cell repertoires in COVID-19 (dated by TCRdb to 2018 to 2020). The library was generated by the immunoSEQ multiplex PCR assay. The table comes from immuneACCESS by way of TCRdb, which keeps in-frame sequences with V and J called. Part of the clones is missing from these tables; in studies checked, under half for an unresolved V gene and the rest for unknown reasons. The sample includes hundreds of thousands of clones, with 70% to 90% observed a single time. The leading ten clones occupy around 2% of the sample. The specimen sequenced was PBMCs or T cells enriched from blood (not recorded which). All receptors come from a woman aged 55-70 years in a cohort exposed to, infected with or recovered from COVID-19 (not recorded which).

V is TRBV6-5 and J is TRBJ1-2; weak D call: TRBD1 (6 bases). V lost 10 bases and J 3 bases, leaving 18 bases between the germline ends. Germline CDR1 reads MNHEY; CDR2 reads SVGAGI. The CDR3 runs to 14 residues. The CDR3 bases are TGTGCCACCCTCCGGGACAAGTCTCACTATGGCTACACCTTC. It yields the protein CATLRDKSHYGYTF.

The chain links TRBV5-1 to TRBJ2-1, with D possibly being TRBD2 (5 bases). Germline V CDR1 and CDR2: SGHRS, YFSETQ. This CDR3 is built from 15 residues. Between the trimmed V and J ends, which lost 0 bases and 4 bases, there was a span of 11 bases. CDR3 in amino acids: CASSLGASTYNEQFF. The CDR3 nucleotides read TGCGCCAGCAGCTTGGGTGCTAGCACGTACAATGAGCAGTTCTTC.

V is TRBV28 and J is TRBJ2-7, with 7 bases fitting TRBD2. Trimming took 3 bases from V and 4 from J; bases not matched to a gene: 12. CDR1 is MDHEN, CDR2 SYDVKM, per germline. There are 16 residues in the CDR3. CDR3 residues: CASSFLVGRGSYEQYF. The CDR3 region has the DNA TGTGCCAGCAGTTTTTTAGTAGGTCGCGGGAGTTACGAGCAGTACTTC.

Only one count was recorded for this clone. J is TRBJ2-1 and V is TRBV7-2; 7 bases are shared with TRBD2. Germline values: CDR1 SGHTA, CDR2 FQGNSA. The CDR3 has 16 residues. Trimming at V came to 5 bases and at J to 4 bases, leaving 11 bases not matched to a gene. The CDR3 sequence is CASSVIGGSGYNEQFF. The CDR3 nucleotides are TGTGCCAGCAGCGTCATTGGCGGGAGTGGTTACAATGAGCAGTTCTTC.

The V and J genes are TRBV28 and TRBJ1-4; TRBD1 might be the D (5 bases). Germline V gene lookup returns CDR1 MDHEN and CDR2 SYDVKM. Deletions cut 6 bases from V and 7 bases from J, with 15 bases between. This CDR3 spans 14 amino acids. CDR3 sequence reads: CASRAPGSSEKLFF. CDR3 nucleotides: TGTGCCAGCAGGGCGCCAGGGTCTTCTGAAAAACTGTTTTTT.

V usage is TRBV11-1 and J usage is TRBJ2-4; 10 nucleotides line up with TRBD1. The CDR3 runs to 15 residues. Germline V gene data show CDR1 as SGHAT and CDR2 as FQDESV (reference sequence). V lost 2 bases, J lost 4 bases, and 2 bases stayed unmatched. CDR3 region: CASSLMGQGKNIQYF. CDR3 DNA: TGTGCCAGCAGCTTAATGGGACAGGGGAAAAACATTCAGTACTTC.

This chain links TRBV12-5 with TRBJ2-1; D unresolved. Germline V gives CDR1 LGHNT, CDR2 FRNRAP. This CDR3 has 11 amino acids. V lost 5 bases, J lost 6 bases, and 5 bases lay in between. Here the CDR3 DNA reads TGTGCTAGTGGTGACTTCAATGAGCAGTTCTTC. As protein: CASGDFNEQFF.

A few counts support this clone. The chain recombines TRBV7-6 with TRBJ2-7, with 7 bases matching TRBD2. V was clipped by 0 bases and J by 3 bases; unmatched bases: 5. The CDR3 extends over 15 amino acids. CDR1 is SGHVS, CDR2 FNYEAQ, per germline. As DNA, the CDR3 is TGTGCCAGCAGCTTAGCAGCCGGGGGGTTCTACGAGCAGTACTTC. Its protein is CASSLAAGGFYEQYF.

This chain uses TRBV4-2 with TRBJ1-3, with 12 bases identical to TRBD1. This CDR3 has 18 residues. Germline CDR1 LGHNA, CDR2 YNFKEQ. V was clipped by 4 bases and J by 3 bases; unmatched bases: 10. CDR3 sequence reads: CASSPRQGQGAFGNTIYF. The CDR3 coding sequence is TGTGCCAGCAGCCCCCGACAGGGACAGGGGGCTTTTGGAAACACCATATATTTT.

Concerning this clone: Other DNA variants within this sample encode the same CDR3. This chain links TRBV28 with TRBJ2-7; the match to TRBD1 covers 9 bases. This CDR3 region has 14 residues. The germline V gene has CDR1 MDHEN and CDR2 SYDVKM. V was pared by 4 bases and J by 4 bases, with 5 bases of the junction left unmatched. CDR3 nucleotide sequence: TGTGCCAGCAGTTCGCCGGGACAGGGTTACGAGCAGTACTTC. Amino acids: CASSSPGQGYEQYF.

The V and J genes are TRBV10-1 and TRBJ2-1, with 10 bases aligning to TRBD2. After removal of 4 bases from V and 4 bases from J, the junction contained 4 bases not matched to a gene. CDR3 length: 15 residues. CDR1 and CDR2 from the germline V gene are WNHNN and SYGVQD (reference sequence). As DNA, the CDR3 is TGCGCCAGCAGTGGACTAGCGGGTGCTTACAATGAGCAGTTCTTC. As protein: CASSGLAGAYNEQFF.

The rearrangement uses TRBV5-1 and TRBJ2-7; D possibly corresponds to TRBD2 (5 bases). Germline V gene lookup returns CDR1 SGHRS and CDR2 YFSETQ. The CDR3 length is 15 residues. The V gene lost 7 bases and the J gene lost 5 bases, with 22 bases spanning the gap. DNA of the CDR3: TGCGCCAGCGGGCCGGAGGCCCAATACGGGGACGAGCAGTACTTC. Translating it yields CASGPEAQYGDEQYF.

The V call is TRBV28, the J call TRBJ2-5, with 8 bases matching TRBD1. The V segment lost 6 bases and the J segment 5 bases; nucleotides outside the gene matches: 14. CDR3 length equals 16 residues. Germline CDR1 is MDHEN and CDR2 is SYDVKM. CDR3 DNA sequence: TGTGCCAGCAGCCAATCCGGGCAGGGGGCGGGCGAGACCCAGTACTTC. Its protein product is CASSQSGQGAGETQYF.

CDR3 sequence reads: CASSESRGGTEAFF. In nucleotides, the CDR3 is TGCGCCAGCAGTGAGTCGCGGGGAGGCACTGAAGCTTTCTTT. This chain uses TRBV10-1 with TRBJ1-1, with D uncertain. The germline V and J ends were trimmed by 0 bases and 4 bases, with 9 bases remaining between them. The CDR3 totals 14 residues. The germline gives CDR1 WNHNN, CDR2 SYGVQD (reference sequence).

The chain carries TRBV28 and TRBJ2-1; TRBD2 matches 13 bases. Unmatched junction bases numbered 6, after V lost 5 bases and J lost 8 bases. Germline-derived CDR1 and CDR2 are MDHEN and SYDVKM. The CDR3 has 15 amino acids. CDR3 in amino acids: CASSTRTSGSDEQFF. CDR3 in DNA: TGTGCCAGCAGTACCCGGACTAGCGGGAGTGATGAGCAGTTCTTC.

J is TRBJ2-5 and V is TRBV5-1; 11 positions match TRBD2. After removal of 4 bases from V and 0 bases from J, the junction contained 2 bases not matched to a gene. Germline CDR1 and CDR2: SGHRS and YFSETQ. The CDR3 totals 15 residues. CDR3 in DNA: TGCGCCAGCAGCCCGGGACTAGCGGACCAAGAGACCCAGTACTTC. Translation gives CASSPGLADQETQYF.

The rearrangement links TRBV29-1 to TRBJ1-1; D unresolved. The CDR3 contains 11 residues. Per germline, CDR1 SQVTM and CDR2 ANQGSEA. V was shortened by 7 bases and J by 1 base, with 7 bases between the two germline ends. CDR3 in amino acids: CSGRENTEAFF. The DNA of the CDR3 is TGCAGCGGTAGAGAGAACACTGAAGCTTTCTTT.

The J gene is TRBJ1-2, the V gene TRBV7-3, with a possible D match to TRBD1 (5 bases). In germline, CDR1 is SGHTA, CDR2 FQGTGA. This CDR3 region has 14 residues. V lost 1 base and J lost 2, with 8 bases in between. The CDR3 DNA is TGTGCCAGCAGCTTAATCGCAGGGAACTATGGCTACACCTTC. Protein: CASSLIAGNYGYTF.

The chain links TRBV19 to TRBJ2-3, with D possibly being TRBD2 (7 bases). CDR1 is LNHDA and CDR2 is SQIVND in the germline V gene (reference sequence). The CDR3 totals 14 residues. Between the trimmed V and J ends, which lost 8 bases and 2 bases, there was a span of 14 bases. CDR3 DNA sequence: TGTGCCAGTGGGGGCGGGAGTTTCACAGATACGCAGTATTTT. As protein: CASGGGSFTDTQYF.

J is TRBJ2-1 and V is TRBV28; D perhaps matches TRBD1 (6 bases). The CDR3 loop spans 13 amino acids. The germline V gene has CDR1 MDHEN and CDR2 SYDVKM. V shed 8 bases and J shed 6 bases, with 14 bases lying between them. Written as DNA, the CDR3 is TGTGCCAGCTCTCAGGCAGGGGTCAATGAGCAGTTCTTC. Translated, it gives CASSQAGVNEQFF. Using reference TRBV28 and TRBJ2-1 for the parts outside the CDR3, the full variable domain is DVKVTQSSRYLVKRTGEKVFLECVQDMDHENMFWYRQDPGLGLRLIYFSYDVKMKEKGDIPEGYSVSREKKERFSLILESASTNQTSMYLCASSQAGVNEQFFGPGTRLTVL.

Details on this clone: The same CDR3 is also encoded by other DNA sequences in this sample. The CDR3 bases are TGTGCCAGCAGCTTTCGTCTAGCGGGAGATAATGAGCAGTTCTTC. Encoded protein: CASSFRLAGDNEQFF. This rearrangement joins TRBV7-2 to TRBJ2-1; 10 bases map to TRBD2. Trimming removed 3 bases from V and 7 bases from J; junction bases left unmatched: 6. CDR1 is SGHTA and CDR2 is FQGNSA in the germline V gene. The CDR3 runs to 15 residues.

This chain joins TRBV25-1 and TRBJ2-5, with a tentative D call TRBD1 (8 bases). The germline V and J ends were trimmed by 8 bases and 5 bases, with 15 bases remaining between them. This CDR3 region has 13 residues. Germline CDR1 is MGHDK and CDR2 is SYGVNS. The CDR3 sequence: CASGGQGGETQYF. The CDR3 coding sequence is TGTGCCAGCGGAGGACAGGGAGGGGAGACCCAGTACTTC. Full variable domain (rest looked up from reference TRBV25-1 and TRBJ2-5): EADIYQTPRYLVIGTGKKITLECSQTMGHDKMYWYQQDPGMELHLIHYSYGVNSTEKGDLSSESTVSRIRTEHFPLTLESARPSHTSQYLCASGGQGGETQYFGPGTRLLVL.

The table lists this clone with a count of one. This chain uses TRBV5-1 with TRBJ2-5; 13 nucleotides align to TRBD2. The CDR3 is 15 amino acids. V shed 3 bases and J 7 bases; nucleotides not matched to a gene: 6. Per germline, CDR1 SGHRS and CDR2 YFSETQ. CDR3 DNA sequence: TGCGCCAGCAGCTGGACTAGCGGGAGTTTTGTGACCCAGTACTTC. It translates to CASSWTSGSFVTQYF.

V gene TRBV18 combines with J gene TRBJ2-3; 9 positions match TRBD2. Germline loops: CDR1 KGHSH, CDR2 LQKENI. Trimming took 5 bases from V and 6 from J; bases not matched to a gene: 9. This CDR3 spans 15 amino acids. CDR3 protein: CASSRVAGVVDTQYF. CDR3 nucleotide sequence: TGTGCCAGCTCAAGGGTAGCGGGAGTCGTGGATACGCAGTATTTT. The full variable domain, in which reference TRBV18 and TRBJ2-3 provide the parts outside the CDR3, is NAGVMQNPRHLVRRRGQEARLRCSPMKGHSHVYWYRQLPEEGLKFMVYLQKENIIDESGMPKERFSAEFPKEGPSILRIQQVVRGDSAAYFCASSRVAGVVDTQYFGPGTRLTVL.

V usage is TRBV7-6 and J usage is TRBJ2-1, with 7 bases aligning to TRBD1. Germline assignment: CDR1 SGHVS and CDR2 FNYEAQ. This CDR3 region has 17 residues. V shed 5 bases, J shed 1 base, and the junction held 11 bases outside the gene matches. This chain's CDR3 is CASSPMTGMTSYNEQFF. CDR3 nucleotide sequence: TGTGCCAGCAGCCCAATGACAGGGATGACGTCCTACAATGAGCAGTTCTTC.

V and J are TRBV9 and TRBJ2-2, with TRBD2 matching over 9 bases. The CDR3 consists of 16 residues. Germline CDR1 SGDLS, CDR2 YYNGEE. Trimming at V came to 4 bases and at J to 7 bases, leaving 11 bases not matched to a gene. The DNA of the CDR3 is TGTGCCAGCAGCATCCGAGCGGGAGGAGGTTTCGGGGAGCTGTTTTTT. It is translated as CASSIRAGGGFGELFF.

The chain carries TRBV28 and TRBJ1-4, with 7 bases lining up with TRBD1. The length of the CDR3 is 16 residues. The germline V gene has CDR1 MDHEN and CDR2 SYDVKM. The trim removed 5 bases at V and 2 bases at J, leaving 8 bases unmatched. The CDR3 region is CASSARQGATNEKLFF. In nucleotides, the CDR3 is TGTGCCAGCAGTGCCCGACAGGGCGCGACTAATGAAAAACTGTTTTTT.